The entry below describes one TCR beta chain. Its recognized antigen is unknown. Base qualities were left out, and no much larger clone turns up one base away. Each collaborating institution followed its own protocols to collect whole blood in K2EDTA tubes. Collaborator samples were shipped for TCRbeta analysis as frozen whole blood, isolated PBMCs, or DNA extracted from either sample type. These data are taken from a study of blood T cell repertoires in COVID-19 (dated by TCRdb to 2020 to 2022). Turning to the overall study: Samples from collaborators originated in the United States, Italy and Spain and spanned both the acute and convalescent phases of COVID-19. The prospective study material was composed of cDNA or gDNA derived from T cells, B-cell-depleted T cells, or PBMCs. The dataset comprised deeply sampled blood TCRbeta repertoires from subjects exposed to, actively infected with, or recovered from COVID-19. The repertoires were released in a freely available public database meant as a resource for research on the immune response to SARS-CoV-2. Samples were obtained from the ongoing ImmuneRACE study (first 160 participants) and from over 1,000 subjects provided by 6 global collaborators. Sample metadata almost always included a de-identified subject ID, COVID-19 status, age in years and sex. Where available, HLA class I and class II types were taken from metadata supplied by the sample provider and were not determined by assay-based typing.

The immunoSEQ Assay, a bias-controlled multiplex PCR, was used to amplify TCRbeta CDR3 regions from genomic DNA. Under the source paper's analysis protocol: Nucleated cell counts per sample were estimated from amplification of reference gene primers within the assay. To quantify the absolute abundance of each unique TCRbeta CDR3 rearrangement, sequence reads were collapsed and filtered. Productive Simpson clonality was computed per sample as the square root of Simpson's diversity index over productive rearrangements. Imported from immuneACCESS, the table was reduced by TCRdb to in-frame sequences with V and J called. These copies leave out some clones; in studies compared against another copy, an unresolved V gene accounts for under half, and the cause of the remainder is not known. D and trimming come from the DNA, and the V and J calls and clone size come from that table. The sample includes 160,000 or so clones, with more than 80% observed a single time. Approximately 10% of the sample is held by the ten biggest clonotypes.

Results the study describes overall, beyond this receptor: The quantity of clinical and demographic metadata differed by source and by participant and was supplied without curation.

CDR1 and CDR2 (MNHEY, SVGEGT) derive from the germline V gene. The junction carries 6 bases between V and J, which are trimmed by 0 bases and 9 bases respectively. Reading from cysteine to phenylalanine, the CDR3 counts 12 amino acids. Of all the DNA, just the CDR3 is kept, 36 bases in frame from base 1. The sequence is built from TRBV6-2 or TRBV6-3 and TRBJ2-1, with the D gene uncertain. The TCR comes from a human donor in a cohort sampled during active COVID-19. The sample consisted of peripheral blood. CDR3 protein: CASSYSSREQFF. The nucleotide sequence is TGTGCCAGCAGTTACTCGTCCCGTGAGCAGTTCTTC.